The rows below give T cell receptor beta chains drawn from one sample of a study of chemoradiotherapy in HPV16-positive cancers. TCRdb's copy holds only in-frame clones and misses some; the assay was immunoSEQ multiplex PCR. The data hold 20,000 or so clones, with over 65% observed a single time. Sequenced here: blood, sampled from a patient who underwent chemoradiotherapy. Every receptor here comes from a human donor with HPV-associated anogenital cancer. Both conserved end residues are part of each CDR3. The D gene is left open where the match is weak. Expanded clones get a size class; other rows say once, few or many, or leave the size out.

TRBD2,TRBJ2-3,TRBV18,-,TGTGCCAGCTCACCACCGGGACTAGCGGGGGGCACAGATACGCAGTATTTT,CASSPPGLAGGTDTQYF
TRBD1,TRBJ1-2,TRBV7-3,-,TGTGCCAGCAGCCCCTGGGGTGGAGGGGGCTACTATGGCTACACCTTC,CASSPWGGGGYYGYTF
-,TRBJ2-7,TRBV6-6,once,TGTGCCAGCAGTTTCCCAGGGTCCTACGAGCAGTACTTC,CASSFPGSYEQYF
-,TRBJ1-2,TRBV7-6,-,TGTGCCAGCAGCGCCCAGGGAGAGGAGGATGGCTACACCTTC,CASSAQGEEDGYTF
-,TRBJ2-3,TRBV5-1,-,TGCGCCAGCAGGTCAACAGGGAGAACAGATACGCAGTATTTT,CASRSTGRTDTQYF
-,TRBJ1-1,TRBV6-1,-,TGTGCCAGCAGTGAACCTTCGGGGAAGAACACTGAAGCTTTCTTT,CASSEPSGKNTEAFF
TRBD1,TRBJ1-6,TRBV9,-,TGTGCCAGCAGCCCGCGGACAGGGGATAATTCACCCCTCCACTTT,CASSPRTGDNSPLHF
-,TRBJ2-5,TRBV7-3,-,TGTGCCAGCAGCTCTAAAGGTGGCCAAGAGACCCAGTACTTC,CASSSKGGQETQYF
TRBD1,TRBJ2-3,TRBV7-3,-,TGTGCCAGCAGCTTGGAGACAGGGGGCCGGGCAGATACGCAGTATTTT,CASSLETGGRADTQYF
TRBD1,TRBJ2-6,TRBV7-2,-,TGTGCCAGCAGCCTTCGACAGGGTAGTTCCTCTGGGGCCAACGTCCTGACTTTC,CASSLRQGSSSGANVLTF
TRBD1,TRBJ1-5,TRBV18,-,TGTGCCAGCTCACCAACGACAGGGGGCAATCAGCCCCAGCATTTT,CASSPTTGGNQPQHF
-,TRBJ1-2,TRBV2,once,TGTGCCAGCAGCCTAGACAGGAGGTGGGACGGCTACACCTTC,CASSLDRRWDGYTF
-,TRBJ2-7,TRBV11-2,-,TGTGCCAGCAGCTTCCCAAATGAGCAGTACTTC,CASSFPNEQYF
-,TRBJ1-2,TRBV27,-,TGTGCCAGCAGTTTCCAAGGGGATCTTGACTATGGCTACACCTTC,CASSFQGDLDYGYTF
TRBD2,TRBJ2-2,TRBV7-3,-,TGTGCCAGCAGCTTTTCGCGGGGGGGAACCGGGGAGCTGTTTTTT,CASSFSRGGTGELFF
-,TRBJ1-2,TRBV18,-,TGTGCCAGCTCACCCTCCGGCCGCAATGATAACTATGGCTACACCTTC,CASSPSGRNDNYGYTF
-,TRBJ2-2,TRBV5-1,-,TGCGCCAGCAGCTTGGCCATAAACACCGGGGAGCTGTTTTTT,CASSLAINTGELFF
-,TRBJ2-7,TRBV7-6,-,TGTGCCAGCAGCTTACAAGGCGGGCAGGGATACGAGCAGTACTTC,CASSLQGGQGYEQYF
TRBD1,TRBJ2-7,TRBV2,-,TGTGCCAGCAGCACTCAGGGGGCGTACGAGCAGTACTTC,CASSTQGAYEQYF
TRBD2,TRBJ2-1,TRBV7-2,-,TGTGCCAGCAGCCCAACTAGCGGACCCTACAATGAGCAGTTCTTC,CASSPTSGPYNEQFF
TRBD1,TRBJ2-7,TRBV23-1,-,TGCGCCAGCAGTCAACCCTCCAGGGACAGGGGGCCTCTTGACTCCTACGAGCAGTACTTC,CASSQPSRDRGPLDSYEQYF
TRBD1,TRBJ2-7,TRBV7-3,-,TGTGCCAGCAGCCCGGACAGGGGCCCCTACGAGCAGTACTTC,CASSPDRGPYEQYF
TRBD1,TRBJ1-6,TRBV6-5,medium-sized,TGTGCCAGCAACAAGGACAGGGATAATTCACCCCTCCACTTT,CASNKDRDNSPLHF
-,TRBJ2-2,TRBV9,few,TGTGCCAGCAGCGACCTCACGGGGGTTACCGGGGAGCTGTTTTTT,CASSDLTGVTGELFF
TRBD1,TRBJ2-4,TRBV7-9,-,TGTGCCAGCAGCTCCACGGACAGGGAAGGAAACATTCAGTACTTC,CASSSTDREGNIQYF
-,TRBJ2-1,TRBV19,-,TGTGCCAGTAGCCTGACGGACTACAATGAGCAGTTCTTC,CASSLTDYNEQFF
TRBD1,TRBJ1-2,TRBV7-6,-,TGTGCCAGCAGCCTCGACAGGGGGAGGGATGGCTACACCTTC,CASSLDRGRDGYTF
-,TRBJ2-3,TRBV5-1,-,TGCGCCAGCAGCCCTTCCCCAGCCGGGGCGGGCACAGATACGCAGTATTTT,CASSPSPAGAGTDTQYF
TRBD2,TRBJ2-1,TRBV6-1,-,TGTGCCAGCAGTGCCCAGCGGGGGATCCATGAGCAGTTCTTC,CASSAQRGIHEQFF
-,TRBJ1-1,TRBV28,-,TGTGCCAGCAGTACTGACGGACACACTGAAGCTTTCTTT,CASSTDGHTEAFF
-,TRBJ2-2,TRBV7-6,few,TGTGCCAGCAGCTCGCAGGACAGCACCGGGGAGCTGTTTTTT,CASSSQDSTGELFF
TRBD1,TRBJ2-2,TRBV7-3,-,TGTGCCAGCAGCGACGCAGGACAGGCTTCGGACACCGGGGAGCTGTTTTTT,CASSDAGQASDTGELFF